Sequencing of this TCR beta chain was carried out in a study of control samples from healthy donors and cancer patients (dated by TCRdb to the early 2020s). Per the germline V gene, MDHEN is the CDR1 and SYDVKM is the CDR2. The CDR3 measures 14 amino acids from cysteine to phenylalanine. Left in the record is the CDR3 DNA by itself, 42 bases read in frame from the first base. V gives up 3 bases and J gives up 2 bases, and the segment between their germline ends measures 9 bases. The protocol used for the library was the immunoSEQ multiplex PCR assay. Held by TCRdb, this immuneACCESS table contains in-frame sequences only and omits some clones. Under half of the omission traces to an unresolved V gene where checked; the cause of the rest is unknown. A total of about 150,000 clones appear in this sample, about 93% of them only once. The top ten clones comprise 2% to 2.5% of the sample. In regard to this clone: The target of this receptor is not known. Within one base of it there is no much larger clone, and no base qualities were kept.

Sample: blood. This TCR came from a man aged 45-60 years in good health. Recombination linked TRBV28 to TRBJ2-3; the D gene remains uncertain. The DNA reads as follows: TGTGCCAGCAGTTTCATCCGGCACACAGATACGCAGTATTTT. It codes for CASSFIRHTDTQYF.